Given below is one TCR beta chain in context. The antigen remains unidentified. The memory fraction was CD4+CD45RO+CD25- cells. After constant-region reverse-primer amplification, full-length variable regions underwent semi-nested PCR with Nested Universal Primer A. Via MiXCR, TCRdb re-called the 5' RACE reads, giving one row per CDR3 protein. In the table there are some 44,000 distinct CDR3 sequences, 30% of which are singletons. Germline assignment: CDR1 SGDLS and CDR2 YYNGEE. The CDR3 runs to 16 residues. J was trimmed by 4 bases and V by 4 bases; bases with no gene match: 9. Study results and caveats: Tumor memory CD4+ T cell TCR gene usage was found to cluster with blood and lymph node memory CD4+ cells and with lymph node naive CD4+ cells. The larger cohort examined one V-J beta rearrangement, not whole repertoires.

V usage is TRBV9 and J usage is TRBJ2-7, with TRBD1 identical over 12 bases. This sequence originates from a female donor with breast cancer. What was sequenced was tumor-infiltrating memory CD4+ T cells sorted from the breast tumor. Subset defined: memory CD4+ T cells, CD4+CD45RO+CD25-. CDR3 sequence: CASSPRTGQGAYEQYF. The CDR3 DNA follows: TGTGCCAGCAGCCCACGAACGGGACAGGGGGCGTACGAGCAGTACTTC. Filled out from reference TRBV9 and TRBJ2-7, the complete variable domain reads DSGVTQTPKHLITATGQRVTLRCSPRSGDLSVYWYQQSLDQGLQFLIQYYNGEERAKGNILERFSAQQFPDLHSELNLSSLELGDSALYFCASSPRTGQGAYEQYFGPGTRLTVT.